This T cell receptor beta chain was sequenced for a study of T cells in Graves' hyperthyroidism and ophthalmopathy. Source material for PBMCs was over 7.5 ml fresh peripheral blood. Template material for amplifying TCR beta CDR3 regions consisted of RNA transcripts. The primer set for the first-round RT-PCR of the TCR CDR3 was HTBI. Each CDR3 protein gets one entry after TCRdb re-called the multiplex PCR reads with MiXCR. This sample has a few hundred thousand distinct CDR3 sequences; around 16% occur once, and the top ten carry 6.5% to 8%. This clonotype occurred a few times. The sequencing input was blood. This clonotype was sampled from a young woman with Graves' hyperthyroidism.

The DNA for the CDR3 is TGTGCCTGGAGTGGACCCGAAGGGGGGAACACTGAAGCTTTCTTT. Protein product: CAWSGPEGGNTEAFF. The V and J genes are TRBV30 and TRBJ1-1; TRBD1 might be the D (6 bases). Trimming cost V 1 base and J 1 base, with 13 bases left between them. The CDR3 is 15 residues long. Per the germline V gene, CDR1 is GTSNPN and CDR2 is SVGIG (reference sequence). Full variable domain (missing parts from reference TRBV30 and TRBJ1-1): SQTIHQWPATLVQPVGSPLSLECTVEGTSNPNLYWYRQAAGRGLQLLFYSVGIGQISSEVPQNLSASRPQDRQFILSSKKLLLSDSGFYLCAWSGPEGGNTEAFFGQGTRLTVV.